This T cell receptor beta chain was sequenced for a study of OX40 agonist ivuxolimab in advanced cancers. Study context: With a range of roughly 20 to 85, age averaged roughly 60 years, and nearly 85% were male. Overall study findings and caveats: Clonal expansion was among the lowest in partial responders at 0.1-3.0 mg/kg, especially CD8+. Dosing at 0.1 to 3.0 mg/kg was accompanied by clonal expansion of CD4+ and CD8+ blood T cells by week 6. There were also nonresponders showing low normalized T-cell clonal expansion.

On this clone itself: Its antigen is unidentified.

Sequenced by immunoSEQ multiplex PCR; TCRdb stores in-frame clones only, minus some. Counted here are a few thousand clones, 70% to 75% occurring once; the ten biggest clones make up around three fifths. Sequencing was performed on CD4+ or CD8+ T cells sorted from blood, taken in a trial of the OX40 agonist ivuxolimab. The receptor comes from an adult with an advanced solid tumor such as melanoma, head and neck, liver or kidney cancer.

The CDR3 DNA sequence: TGTGCCAGCAGTCGGGACCCCCCAGATACGCAGTATTTT. Its protein product is CASSRDPPDTQYF. J is TRBJ2-3 and V is TRBV27; either TRBD1 or TRBD2 may fit D (5 bases each). CDR1 and CDR2 (germline): MNHEY, SMNVEV (reference sequence). The CDR3 is 13 residues long. Between the trimmed V and J ends, which lost 5 bases and 4 bases, there was a span of 10 bases.